This TCR beta chain emerged from a study of blood T cell repertoires in COVID-19. Study background: T cells, B-cell-depleted T cells, or PBMCs provided the cDNA or gDNA that served as material.

Two consecutive negative NP/OP PCR tests, clearance, or resolved symptoms defined Cohort 3 recovery. Study processing details: Amplification from reference gene primers served as the basis for estimated nucleated cell counts. The repertoire was sequenced with immunoSEQ multiplex PCR; TCRdb's copy has only in-frame clones and lacks some. The V and J calls and clone size are taken from that table; D and trimming were inferred from the DNA. The sample has over 300,000 clones; approximately 90% are singletons. CDR3 length equals 13 residues. After removal of 6 bases from V and 7 bases from J, the junction contained 3 bases not matched to a gene. Germline V CDR1 and CDR2: SNHLY, FYNNEI.

The source of this sequence is a woman aged 30 to 39 who had recovered from COVID-19. The chain recombines TRBV2 with TRBJ1-4; 9 bases match TRBD1. Input material: PBMCs or T cells enriched from blood (not recorded which). The CDR3: CASRGDRVEKLFF. The CDR3 bases are TGTGCCAGCAGAGGGGACAGGGTTGAAAAACTGTTTTTT.